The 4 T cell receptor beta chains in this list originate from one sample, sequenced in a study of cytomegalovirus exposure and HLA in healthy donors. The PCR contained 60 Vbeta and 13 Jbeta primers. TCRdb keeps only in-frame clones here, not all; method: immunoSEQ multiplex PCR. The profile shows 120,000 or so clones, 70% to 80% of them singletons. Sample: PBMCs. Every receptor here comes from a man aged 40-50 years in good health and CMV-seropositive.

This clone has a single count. The CDR3 nucleotides read TGTGCCAGCAGCTCCCCAGGAATAGCCAAAAACATTCAGTACTTC. Protein sequence: CASSSPGIAKNIQYF. This chain connects TRBV13 to TRBJ2-4; unclear D gene. Trimming cost V 4 bases and J 0 bases, with 10 bases left between them. CDR3 length equals 15 residues. The germline V gene has CDR1 PRHDT and CDR2 FYEKMQ (reference sequence).

For the CDR3, the DNA is TGCGCCAGCAGCTTGCGGGGGACAGGGTCTCCAGATACGCAGTATTTT. Translating gives CASSLRGTGSPDTQYF. This chain connects TRBV5-1 to TRBJ2-3, with 9 bases lining up with TRBD1. Per germline, CDR1 SGHRS and CDR2 YFSETQ. This CDR3 spans 16 amino acids. The V segment lost 1 base and the J segment 4 bases; nucleotides outside the gene matches: 7.

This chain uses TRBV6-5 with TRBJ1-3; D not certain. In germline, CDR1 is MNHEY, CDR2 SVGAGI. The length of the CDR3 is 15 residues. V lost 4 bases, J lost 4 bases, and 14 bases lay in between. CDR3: CASSSTRYSGNTIYF. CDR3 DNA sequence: TGTGCCAGCAGTTCCACGAGGTATTCAGGAAACACCATATATTTT.

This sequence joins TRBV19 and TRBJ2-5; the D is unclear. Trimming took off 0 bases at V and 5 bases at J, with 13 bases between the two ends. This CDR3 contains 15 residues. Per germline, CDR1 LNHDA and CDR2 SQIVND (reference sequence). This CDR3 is CASSIDPTLVETQYF. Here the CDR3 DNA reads TGTGCCAGTAGTATAGATCCGACATTAGTGGAGACCCAGTACTTC. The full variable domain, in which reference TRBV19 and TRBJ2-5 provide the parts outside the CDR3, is DGGITQSPKYLFRKEGQNVTLSCEQNLNHDAMYWYRQDPGQGLRLIYYSQIVNDFQKGDIAEGYSVSREKKESFPLTVTSAQKNPTAFYLCASSIDPTLVETQYFGPGTRLLVL.